The source of this T cell receptor (beta chain) is a study of blood T cell repertoires in COVID-19. In the study overall: Samples taken during acute and convalescent COVID-19 were collected in the United States, Italy and Spain. T cells, B-cell-depleted T cells, or PBMCs supplied cDNA or gDNA.

V shed 2 bases and J shed 5 bases, with 9 bases lying between them. In germline, CDR1 is KGHSH, CDR2 LQKENI. The CDR3 extends over 13 amino acids. Original data processing: Quantification of nucleated cells was approximated via reference gene primer amplification. Profiling relied on immunoSEQ multiplex PCR, and the TCRdb table lists in-frame clones only, not all of them. V and J calls and clone size come straight from that table; D and trimming were deduced from the DNA. Found here are 300,000 to 450,000 clones, around 84% of them singletons; the top ten hold 0.85% to 1.2%. The sample taken for sequencing was peripheral blood. The sequence was obtained from a human donor with acute or convalescent COVID-19. The donor label of this sample is uncertain. The chain links TRBV18 to TRBJ1-2; TRBD1 is a possible D gene (6 bases). CDR3 in amino acids: CASSPNREYGYTF. The CDR3 DNA is TGTGCCAGCTCACCAAACAGGGAATATGGCTACACCTTC.